This T cell receptor beta chain was observed in a study of T-cell reconstitution after alpha-beta-depleted transplantation in children (dated by TCRdb to between 2015 and 2016). Notes on the research overall: T-cell immune reconstitution after TCRalphabeta/CD19-depleted allogeneic hematopoietic cell transplantation in children was quantitatively tracked in the study by means of TCR repertoire profiling. Study-wide findings and limitations: Over the following months the frequencies of hyperexpanded clones went down, and after one year T-cell counts and TCRbeta diversity were mostly credited to newly produced T cells. The apparently early alphabetaT-cell count recovery about two months after transplant was reportedly dependent on only several hundred rapidly expanded clones derived from non-depleted graft cells. The high TCRbeta diversity at day 60 in some patients was ascribed to recipient T cells and intrathymic progenitors that had survived conditioning.

In light of the paper, this sample's treatment or condition label describes: allogeneic hematopoietic cell transplantation with graft depleted of TCRalphabeta T cells and CD19 B cells. The transplant recipients were children given TCRalphabeta/CD19-depleted allogeneic hematopoietic cell grafts. As for this clonotype: There is no known antigen for this receptor. It has no much larger one-base neighbor in the sample; base qualities were not kept.

From the cysteine through the phenylalanine, the CDR3 covers 13 amino acids. CDR3 DNA only is kept here, 39 bases in frame from base 1. For CDR1 and CDR2, the germline V gene (reference sequence) lists DFQATT and SNEGSKA. The junction shows trimming of 6 bases on V and 6 bases on J, plus 15 bases between the germline ends. Libraries were constructed by PCR. The instrument was an Illumina HiSeq 2500. To normalize quantification of the TCRbeta repertoire, the TCR libraries were built with molecular barcoding that relied on unique molecular identifiers. TCRdb redid the processing of the public reads, applying fastp at Q25 and MiXCR, and retained in-frame beta chains. For every CDR3 protein sequence, its rows merge into one entry that carries the most common genes and DNA. The sample table shows 350,000 to 500,000 distinct CDR3 sequences, and 43% are seen once. About 30% of the sample is taken by the ten largest.

The chain uses TRBV20-1 and TRBJ2-1, with a weak D call of TRBD1 (7 bases match). This clonotype originated in a girl aged 2 to 10 with aplastic anemia, due to receive a stem cell transplant. Sample: PBMCs, taken before TCRalphabeta/CD19-depleted stem cell transplant. The nucleotides read TGCAGTGCCCGGAGCAGGGGGGTCAATGAGCAGTTCTTC. It encodes CSARSRGVNEQFF.